Described below is a single T cell receptor (beta chain) sequence and its context. This record comes from a study of T cell responses to AZD1222 COVID-19 vaccine. The CDR3 length is 11 residues. V dropped 5 bases and J dropped 5 bases, with 9 bases sitting between them. Germline assignment: CDR1 GTSNPN and CDR2 SVGIG (reference sequence). Clones were read by immunoSEQ multiplex PCR, and TCRdb kept only the in-frame ones, dropping some. The sample lists about 140,000 clones, about 91% occurring once. The origin of this receptor is an adult in good health. The sequenced sample was peripheral blood, obtained on day 0 of AZD1222 vaccination. This rearrangement joins TRBV30 to TRBJ1-2, with D unclear. The chain's CDR3 is CAWGLSYGYTF. The CDR3 DNA reads TGTGCCTGGGGACTTTCGTATGGCTACACCTTC.